A single sample gave rise to the 7 T cell receptor beta chains below, sequenced in a study of identical twins. A single record per CDR3 protein comes from TCRdb applying MiXCR to the 5' RACE reads. In the table there are approximately 550,000 distinct CDR3 sequences, about 20% of which are singletons. This same sample was also part of a study on yellow fever vaccine responses in identical twins.

Sequencing used CD4+ T cells sorted from blood. These receptors were taken from a woman aged 18-29 years in good health.

A few counts support this clonotype. V usage is TRBV2 and J usage is TRBJ2-2; 7 bases agree with TRBD2. The junction had 2 bases not matched to a gene; V was cut back by 6 bases and J by 4 bases. Germline V gene sequence: CDR1 SNHLY, CDR2 FYNNEI. The CDR3 extends over 13 amino acids. The CDR3, as DNA: TGTGCCAGCAGACTAGCGCCCACCGGGGAGCTGTTTTTT. Residues: CASRLAPTGELFF.

This clonotype was picked up a small number of times. This rearrangement joins TRBV25-1 to TRBJ2-3; 10 bases are a match to TRBD2. The CDR3 is 19 amino acids. Germline V gives CDR1 MGHDK, CDR2 SYGVNS. Trimming at V came to 1 base and at J to 0 bases, leaving 10 bases not matched to a gene. CDR3 in amino acids: CASSEFWLAGERSTDTQYF. CDR3 coding DNA: TGTGCCAGCAGTGAATTTTGGCTAGCGGGAGAAAGGAGCACAGATACGCAGTATTTT.

Only one count was recorded for this clonotype. This sequence joins TRBV7-2 and TRBJ2-5; a weak D match, TRBD2 (6 bases). CDR3 size: 14 residues. Germline-derived CDR1 and CDR2 are SGHTA and FQGNSA. Trimming took off 1 base at V and 5 bases at J, with 11 bases between the two ends. The CDR3 loop is CASSLELARETQYF. The CDR3 nucleotides read TGTGCCAGCAGCTTAGAACTAGCTAGGGAGACCCAGTACTTC.

The chain links TRBV10-3 to TRBJ2-3, with TRBD2 identical over 9 bases. With 6 bases clipped from V and 3 bases from J, the junction kept 16 bases outside the gene matches. Germline V gene data show CDR1 as ENHRY and CDR2 as SYGVKD. The CDR3 is made up of 18 amino acids. CDR3 amino acids: CAISPDRAGGRSTDTQYF. CDR3 DNA sequence: TGTGCCATCAGCCCCGACAGAGCGGGAGGCCGATCGACAGATACGCAGTATTTT.

V usage is TRBV28 and J usage is TRBJ2-5, with D possibly TRBD1 on 6 matching bases. The germline V gene encodes CDR1 MDHEN and CDR2 SYDVKM. V shed 6 bases and J shed 7 bases, with 21 bases lying between them. The CDR3 extends over 15 amino acids. The CDR3 region is CASRRNMGANPTQYF. DNA for the CDR3: TGTGCCAGCAGACGCAACATGGGGGCGAATCCGACCCAGTACTTC. Variable domain in full (rest from reference TRBV28 and TRBJ2-5): DVKVTQSSRYLVKRTGEKVFLECVQDMDHENMFWYRQDPGLGLRLIYFSYDVKMKEKGDIPEGYSVSREKKERFSLILESASTNQTSMYLCASRRNMGANPTQYFGPGTRLLVL.

DNA for the CDR3: TGTGCCAGCAGCTTACGACTAGACGCGAACACCGGGGAGCTGTTTTTT. It yields the protein CASSLRLDANTGELFF. This rearrangement joins TRBV7-9 to TRBJ2-2; the D gene is possibly TRBD2 (6 bases). Trimming stripped 2 bases from V and 0 bases from J, with 10 bases between. The V gene's germline CDR1 is SEHNR and CDR2 FQNEAQ (reference sequence). This CDR3 spans 16 amino acids.

The V call is TRBV28, the J call TRBJ2-2; D remains ambiguous. With 6 bases removed from V and 1 base from J, the gap between germline ends came to 18 bases. Per the germline V gene, CDR1 is MDHEN and CDR2 is SYDVKM. The CDR3 runs to 17 residues. This CDR3 is CASSVTSGGGNTGELFF. CDR3 sequence (DNA): TGTGCCAGCAGCGTCACGTCGGGCGGCGGGAACACCGGGGAGCTGTTTTTT.